The text below deals with one T cell receptor beta chain. What it recognizes is unknown. Other DNA sequences in this sample translate to the same CDR3. This record comes from a study of CD8+ T cells in alopecia areata. Study overall: Oral tofacitinib (5 to 10 mg twice daily) was administered to treated patients.

Between the trimmed V and J ends, which lost 0 bases and 6 bases, there was a span of 7 bases. The CDR3 has 12 residues. CDR1 SGHDT and CDR2 YYEEEE come from the germline V gene. Treatment described: oral pan-JAK inhibitor, 5-10 mg twice daily. Peripheral blood, together with lesional scalp punch biopsies, was collected from alopecia areata patients. Regarding the study as a whole: Researchers reported that TCR sharing among patients proved less clear than in mice, possibly HLA-linked. Expanded CD8+ clones among the top 100, and scalp clonality, were significantly decreased by tofacitinib.

RNA extraction and reverse transcription yielded cDNA as sequencing template. TCRdb's table, derived via immunoSEQ multiplex PCR, lists solely in-frame clones and lacks some. Among about 200,000 clones listed, roughly 66% were seen once. This receptor was obtained from a human donor with alopecia areata. Sequences were derived from CD4+ T cells sorted from blood, sampled at week 24, from a patient treated with tofacitinib. The chain uses TRBV5-6 and TRBJ2-7; D not resolved. CDR3 protein: CASSLAVGEQYF. The CDR3 coding sequence is TGTGCCAGCAGCTTGGCCGTTGGCGAGCAGTACTTC.